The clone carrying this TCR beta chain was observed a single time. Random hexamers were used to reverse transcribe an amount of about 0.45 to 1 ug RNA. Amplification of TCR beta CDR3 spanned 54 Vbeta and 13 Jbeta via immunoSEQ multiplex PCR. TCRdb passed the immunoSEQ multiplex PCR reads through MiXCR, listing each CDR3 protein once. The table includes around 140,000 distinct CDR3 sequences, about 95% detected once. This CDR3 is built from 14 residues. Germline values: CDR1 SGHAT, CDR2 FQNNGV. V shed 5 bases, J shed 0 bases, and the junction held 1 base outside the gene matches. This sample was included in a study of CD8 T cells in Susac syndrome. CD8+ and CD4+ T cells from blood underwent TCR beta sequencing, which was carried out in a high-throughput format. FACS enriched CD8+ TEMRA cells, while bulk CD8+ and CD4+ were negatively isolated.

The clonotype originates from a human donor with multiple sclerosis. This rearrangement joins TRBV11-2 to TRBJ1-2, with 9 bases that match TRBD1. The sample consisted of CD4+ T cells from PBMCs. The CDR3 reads CASSRQGANYGYTF. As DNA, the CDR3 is TGTGCCAGCAGCCGACAGGGGGCTAACTATGGCTACACCTTC.